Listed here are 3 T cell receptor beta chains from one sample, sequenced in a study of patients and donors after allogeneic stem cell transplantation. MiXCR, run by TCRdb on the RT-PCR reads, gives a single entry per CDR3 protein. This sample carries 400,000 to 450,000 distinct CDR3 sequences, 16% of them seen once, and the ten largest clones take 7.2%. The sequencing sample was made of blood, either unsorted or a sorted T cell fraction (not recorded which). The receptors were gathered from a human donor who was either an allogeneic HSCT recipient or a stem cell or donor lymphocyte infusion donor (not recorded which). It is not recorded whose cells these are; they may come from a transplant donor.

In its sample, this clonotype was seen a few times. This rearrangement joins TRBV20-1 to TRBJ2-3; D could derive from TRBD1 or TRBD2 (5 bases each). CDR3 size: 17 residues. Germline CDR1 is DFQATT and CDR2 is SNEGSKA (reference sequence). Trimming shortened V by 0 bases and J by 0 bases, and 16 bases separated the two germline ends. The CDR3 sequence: CSARDYRGVLSTDTQYF. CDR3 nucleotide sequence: TGCAGTGCTAGAGATTACCGGGGCGTACTCAGCACAGATACGCAGTATTTT.

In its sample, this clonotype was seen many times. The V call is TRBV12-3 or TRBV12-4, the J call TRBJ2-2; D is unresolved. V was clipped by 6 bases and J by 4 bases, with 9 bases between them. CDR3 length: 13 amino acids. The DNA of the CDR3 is TGTGCCAGCAGCGCCGGCCTCACCGGGGAGCTGTTTTTT. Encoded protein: CASSAGLTGELFF.

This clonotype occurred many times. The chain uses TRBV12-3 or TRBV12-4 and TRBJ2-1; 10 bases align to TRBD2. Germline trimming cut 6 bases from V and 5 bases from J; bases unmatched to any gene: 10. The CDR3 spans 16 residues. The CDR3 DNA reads TGTGCCAGCAGCCGTTACAGCGGGAGGGGCGACAATGAGCAGTTCTTC. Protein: CASSRYSGRGDNEQFF.